These 3 T cell receptor beta chains originate from one sample sequenced in a study of T cells after posttransplantation cyclophosphamide. Sequencing used immunoSEQ multiplex PCR; TCRdb keeps in-frame clones, though not all of them. The sample consists of 50,000 to 65,000 clones, 86% of them appearing once. What was sequenced was PBMCs. All receptors come from a man aged 25 to 45 with a blood cancer, CMV-positive, and with a related stem cell donor.

The chain recombines TRBV5-8 with TRBJ1-1, with 7 bases that match TRBD1. V shed 4 bases, J shed 0 bases, and the junction held 15 bases outside the gene matches. Germline loops: CDR1 SGHTS, CDR2 YDEGEE. CDR3 length equals 18 residues. CDR3 loop: CASSPRGAGGMLNTEAFF. DNA of the CDR3: TGTGCCAGCAGCCCCCGGGGCGCAGGGGGAATGCTGAACACTGAAGCTTTCTTT.

The chain links TRBV18 to TRBJ1-1, with D possibly TRBD1 on 5 matching bases. Per the germline V gene, CDR1 is KGHSH and CDR2 is LQKENI. This CDR3 comprises 12 residues. Trimming took off 5 bases at V and 7 bases at J, with 11 bases between the two ends. The CDR3, as DNA: TGTGCCAGCTCAACACAGGAGGATGAAGCTTTCTTT. It encodes CASSTQEDEAFF. The whole variable domain, filled in from reference TRBV18 and TRBJ1-1, reads NAGVMQNPRHLVRRRGQEARLRCSPMKGHSHVYWYRQLPEEGLKFMVYLQKENIIDESGMPKERFSAEFPKEGPSILRIQQVVRGDSAAYFCASSTQEDEAFFGQGTRLTVV.

The chain recombines TRBV4-1 with TRBJ2-7; the D gene is possibly TRBD2 (5 bases). The V gene's germline CDR1 is MGHRA and CDR2 YSYEKL. Between the trimmed V and J ends, which lost 0 bases and 2 bases, there was a span of 11 bases. The CDR3 has 15 amino acids. CDR3 coding DNA: TGCGCCAGCAGCCAAGATCATACGGGAACCTACGAGCAGTACTTC. It specifies CASSQDHTGTYEQYF.